This T cell receptor (beta chain) is from a study of CD8+CD57+ T cells in acquired aplastic anemia. The V end was cut by 0 bases, the J end by 0 bases, with 10 bases between. Germline V gene lookup returns CDR1 SGHKS and CDR2 YYEKEE (reference sequence). The CDR3 runs to 17 residues. TCR beta VDJ and CDR3 profiles were obtained from a genomic DNA template. Using its own MiXCR run on the reads, TCRdb lists one record per CDR3 protein. The data show a few hundred thousand distinct CDR3 sequences, 55% to 60% seen once. The V and J genes are TRBV5-5 and TRBJ2-6, with D unclear. The sample was sorted CD4+, CD8+, or CD8+CD57+ T cells (not recorded which) from PBMCs. This receptor was identified in a human donor with severe aplastic anemia or a healthy control (not recorded which). The chain's CDR3 is CASSLVVSPSGANVLTF. The CDR3 bases are TGTGCCAGCAGCTTGGTAGTCAGCCCCTCTGGGGCCAACGTCCTGACTTTC.